The 15 T cell receptor beta chains below all came from one sample that was sequenced in a study of blood T cell repertoires in COVID-19. Here immunoSEQ multiplex PCR was the method, and the copy in TCRdb shows in-frame clones only, minus some. The sample has about 56,000 clones; around four fifths are singletons. The sequencing sample was made of peripheral blood. The receptors were sampled from an elderly woman with acute or convalescent COVID-19.

This chain joins TRBV18 and TRBJ1-6, with 8 nucleotides matching TRBD1. V gave up 6 bases and J gave up 5 bases; unmatched junction bases: 9. This CDR3 spans 16 amino acids. Germline CDR1 and CDR2: KGHSH and LQKENI. CDR3 sequence reads: CASSMDREGNNSPLHF. CDR3 sequence (DNA): TGTGCCAGCTCTATGGACAGGGAGGGTAATAATTCACCCCTCCACTTT.

Written as DNA, the CDR3 is TGCAGTGCTAGTAAGGCTAGCGGGGGGCCCCAAGAGACCCAGTACTTC. Its protein product is CSASKASGGPQETQYF. This chain connects TRBV20-1 to TRBJ2-5, with TRBD2 identical over 11 bases. Germline CDR1 is DFQATT and CDR2 is SNEGSKA (reference sequence). V gave up 3 bases and J gave up 1 base; unmatched junction bases: 7. The CDR3 totals 16 residues.

This sequence joins TRBV4-2 and TRBJ2-1, with a tentative D call TRBD2 (5 bases). The CDR3 sequence is 15 residues long. Germline V CDR1 and CDR2: LGHNA, YNFKEQ. V was clipped by 3 bases and J by 0 bases, with 9 bases between them. For the CDR3, the DNA is TGTGCCAGCAGCCAGGACTGGAGCTCCTACAATGAGCAGTTCTTC. Translated: CASSQDWSSYNEQFF.

The V and J genes are TRBV6-5 and TRBJ2-1; D perhaps matches TRBD2 (7 bases). This CDR3 contains 15 residues. Germline V gene data show CDR1 as MNHEY and CDR2 as SVGAGI. Trimming stripped 6 bases from V and 3 bases from J, with 15 bases between. The CDR3 loop reads CASRARGANYNEQFF. The CDR3 DNA reads as TGTGCCAGCAGGGCTCGGGGGGCAAACTACAATGAGCAGTTCTTC.

This sequence joins TRBV29-1 and TRBJ1-1, with a weak D call TRBD1 (6 bases). V gave up 7 bases and J gave up 1 base, with 13 bases separating them. Per germline, CDR1 SQVTM and CDR2 ANQGSEA. This CDR3 has 13 amino acids. CDR3 loop: CSGRTDGNTEAFF. The CDR3 DNA is TGCAGCGGAAGGACAGACGGGAACACTGAAGCTTTCTTT.

The genes are TRBV24-1 and TRBJ2-2; 7 bases agree with TRBD1. The germline V gene has CDR1 KGHDR and CDR2 SFDVKD. V lost 5 bases, J lost 4 bases, and 6 bases stayed unmatched. CDR3 length equals 15 residues. The CDR3 sequence: CATSGPTGSTGELFF. The CDR3 DNA reads as TGTGCCACCAGTGGCCCGACAGGGTCCACCGGGGAGCTGTTTTTT.

This chain joins TRBV3-1 (or the pseudogene TRBV3-2) and TRBJ1-5; TRBD1 might be the D (6 bases). This CDR3 has 14 amino acids. Trimming left V 2 bases short and J 3 bases short, with 8 bases between. The germline V gene encodes CDR1 LGHDT and CDR2 YNNKEL (reference sequence). For the CDR3, the DNA is TGTGCCAGCAGCCAAACAGGGTCCAATCAGCCCCAGCATTTT. Translated, it gives CASSQTGSNQPQHF.

The V gene is TRBV19, the J gene TRBJ1-3; D not resolved. The ends were cut back, 5 bases at V and 4 bases at J, with 9 bases in the middle. The germline gives CDR1 LNHDA, CDR2 SQIVND (reference sequence). This CDR3 has 13 amino acids. CDR3 region: CASSSQQGNTIYF. CDR3 bases: TGTGCCAGTAGTTCACAGCAAGGAAACACCATATATTTT.

Points on this clone: The junction departs from germline at one end; a sequencing error may be responsible. The J gene is TRBJ1-1, the V gene TRBV3-1 (or the pseudogene TRBV3-2), with D possibly being TRBD1 (6 bases). This CDR3 has 15 residues. Germline values: CDR1 LGHDT, CDR2 YNNKEL (reference sequence). The CDR3 loop is CASSLNRDPNAEAFF. The CDR3 DNA reads as TGTGCCAGCAGCCTTAACAGGGACCCGAACGCTGAAGCTTTCTTT.

V and J are TRBV28 and TRBJ2-1, with 11 bases identical to TRBD2. J gave up 3 bases and V 8 bases, and 12 bases lay outside the gene matches. The CDR3 length is 17 residues. The germline V gene encodes CDR1 MDHEN and CDR2 SYDVKM. The CDR3: CASHGLAGGVGYNEQFF. Here the CDR3 DNA reads TGTGCCAGCCATGGGCTAGCGGGGGGAGTCGGCTACAATGAGCAGTTCTTC.

The genes are TRBV3-1 (or the pseudogene TRBV3-2) and TRBJ1-1; no clear D gene. V was trimmed by 2 bases and J by 0 bases, leaving 13 bases between them. Germline CDR1 reads LGHDT; CDR2 reads YNNKEL (reference sequence). The length of the CDR3 is 16 residues. CDR3 DNA: TGTGCCAGCAGCCAAACCATACAGTCCCTGAACACTGAAGCTTTCTTT. This gives the protein CASSQTIQSLNTEAFF.

The chain recombines TRBV21-1 with TRBJ1-4; TRBD1 was called by the table and not checked on the DNA. TRBV21-1 is a pseudogene locus. The CDR3 loop spans 13 amino acids. In DNA, the CDR3 is TGTGCCAGCACCGTTCGGACAGGGTCAAAACTGTTTTTT. Protein: CASTVRTGSKLFF.

The CDR3 spells CSVDRGGSGELFF. CDR3 in DNA: TGCAGCGTTGATCGCGGGGGGTCCGGGGAGCTGTTTTTT. The rearrangement joins TRBV29-1 to TRBJ2-2; 8 nucleotides line up with TRBD2. CDR3 length: 13 residues. The germline CDR1 and CDR2 sequences are SQVTM and ANQGSEA. V lost 3 bases to trimming and J lost 6 bases; unmatched junction nucleotides: 3.

The table lists this clone with a few counts. V gene TRBV5-1 combines with J gene TRBJ1-2, with 8 bases that match TRBD1. The CDR3 runs to 16 residues. The J segment lost 6 bases and the V segment lost 0 bases, leaving 10 bases of the junction unmatched. The germline V gene has CDR1 SGHRS and CDR2 YFSETQ. The CDR3 loop reads CASSLVAGQGHNGYTF. Here the CDR3 DNA reads TGCGCCAGCAGCTTGGTGGCCGGACAGGGACATAATGGCTACACCTTC.

This rearrangement joins TRBV7-9 to TRBJ2-5; 10 nucleotides align to TRBD2. Germline-derived CDR1 and CDR2 are SEHNR and FQNEAQ (reference sequence). The CDR3 spans 15 residues. The V and J ends lost 1 base and 5 bases, in that order; junction bases with no gene match: 4. The CDR3 nucleotides read TGTGCCAGCAGCTTAGAGCGGGGGGGCCCTGAGACCCAGTACTTC. Residues: CASSLERGGPETQYF.